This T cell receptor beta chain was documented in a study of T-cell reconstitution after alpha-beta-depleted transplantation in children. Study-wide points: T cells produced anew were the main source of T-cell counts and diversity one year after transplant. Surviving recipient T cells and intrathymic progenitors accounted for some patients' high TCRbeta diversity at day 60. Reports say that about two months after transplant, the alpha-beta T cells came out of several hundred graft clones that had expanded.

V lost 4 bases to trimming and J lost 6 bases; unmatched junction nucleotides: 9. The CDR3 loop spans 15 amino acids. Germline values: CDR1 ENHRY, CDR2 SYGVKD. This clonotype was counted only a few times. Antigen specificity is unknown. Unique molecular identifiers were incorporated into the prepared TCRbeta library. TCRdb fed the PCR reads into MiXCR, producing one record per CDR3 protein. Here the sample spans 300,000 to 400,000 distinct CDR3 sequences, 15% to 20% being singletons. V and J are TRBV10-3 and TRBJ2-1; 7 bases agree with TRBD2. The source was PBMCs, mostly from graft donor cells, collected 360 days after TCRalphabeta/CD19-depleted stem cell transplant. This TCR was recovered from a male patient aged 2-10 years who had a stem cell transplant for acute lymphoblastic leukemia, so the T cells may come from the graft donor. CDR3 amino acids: CAISGRAGTINEQFF. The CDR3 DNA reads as TGTGCCATCAGTGGGCGGGCCGGGACTATCAATGAGCAGTTCTTC.